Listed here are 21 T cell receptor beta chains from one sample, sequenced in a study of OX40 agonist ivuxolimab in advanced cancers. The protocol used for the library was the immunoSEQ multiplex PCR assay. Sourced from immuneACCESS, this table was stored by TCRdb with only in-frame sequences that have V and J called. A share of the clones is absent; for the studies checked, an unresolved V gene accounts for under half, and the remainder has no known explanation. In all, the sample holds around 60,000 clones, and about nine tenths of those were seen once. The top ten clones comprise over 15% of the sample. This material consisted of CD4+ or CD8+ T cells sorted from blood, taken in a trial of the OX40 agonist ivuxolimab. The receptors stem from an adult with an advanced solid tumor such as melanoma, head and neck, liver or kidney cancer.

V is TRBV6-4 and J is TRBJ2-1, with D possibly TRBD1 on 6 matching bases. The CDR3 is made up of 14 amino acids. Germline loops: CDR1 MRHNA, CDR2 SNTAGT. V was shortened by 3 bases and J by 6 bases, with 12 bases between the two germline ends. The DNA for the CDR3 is TGTGCCAGCAGTGAAGCGACAGGTAGCAATGAGCAGTTCTTC. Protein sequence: CASSEATGSNEQFF.

The CDR3 DNA is TGCGCCAGCAGCCAAGATCCCCCACAGGGTATGAACACTGAAGCTTTCTTT. Translating gives CASSQDPPQGMNTEAFF. This sequence joins TRBV4-3 and TRBJ1-1, with D perhaps TRBD1 (6 bases). Germline V gene sequence: CDR1 LGHNA, CDR2 YSLEER. The V end was cut by 0 bases, the J end by 0 bases, with 14 bases between. The CDR3 extends over 17 amino acids.

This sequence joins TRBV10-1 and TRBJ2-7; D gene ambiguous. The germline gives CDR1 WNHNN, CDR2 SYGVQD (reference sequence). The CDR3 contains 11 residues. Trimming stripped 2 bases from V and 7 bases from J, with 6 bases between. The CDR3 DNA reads TGCGCCAGCAGTGAGGGTGGGGAGCAGTACTTC. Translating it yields CASSEGGEQYF.

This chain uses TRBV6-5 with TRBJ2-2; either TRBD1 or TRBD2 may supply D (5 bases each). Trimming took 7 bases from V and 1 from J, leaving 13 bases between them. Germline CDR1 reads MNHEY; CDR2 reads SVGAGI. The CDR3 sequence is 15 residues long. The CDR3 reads CASTLDGGNTGELFF. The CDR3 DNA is TGTGCCAGCACCTTAGATGGGGGGAACACCGGGGAGCTGTTTTTT.

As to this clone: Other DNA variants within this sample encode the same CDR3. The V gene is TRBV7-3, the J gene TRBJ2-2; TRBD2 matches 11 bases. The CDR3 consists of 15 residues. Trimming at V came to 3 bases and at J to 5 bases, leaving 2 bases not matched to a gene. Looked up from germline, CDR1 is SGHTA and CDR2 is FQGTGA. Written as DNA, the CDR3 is TGTGCCAGCAGCTTCGGGACTAGCGGTACCGGGGAGCTGTTTTTT. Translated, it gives CASSFGTSGTGELFF. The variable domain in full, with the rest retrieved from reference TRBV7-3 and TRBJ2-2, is GAGVSQTPSNKVTEKGKYVELRCDPISGHTALYWYRQSLGQGPEFLIYFQGTGAADDSGLPNDRFFAVRPEGSVSTLKIQRTERGDSAVYLCASSFGTSGTGELFFGEGSRLTVL.

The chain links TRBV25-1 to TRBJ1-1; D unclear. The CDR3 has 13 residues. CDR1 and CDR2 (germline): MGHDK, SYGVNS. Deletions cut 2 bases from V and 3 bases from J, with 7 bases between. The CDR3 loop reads CASSETGYTEAFF. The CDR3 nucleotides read TGTGCCAGCAGTGAAACGGGTTACACTGAAGCTTTCTTT.

Written as DNA, the CDR3 is TGCGCCAGCAGCCAAGATGCTAGCGGGAGATACAATGAGCAGTTCTTC. Protein product: CASSQDASGRYNEQFF. V is TRBV4-3 and J is TRBJ2-1; 10 nucleotides match TRBD2. This CDR3 comprises 16 residues. Germline values: CDR1 LGHNA, CDR2 YSLEER. The V gene end was trimmed by 0 bases and the J gene end by 4 bases; junction bases not matched to a gene: 3.

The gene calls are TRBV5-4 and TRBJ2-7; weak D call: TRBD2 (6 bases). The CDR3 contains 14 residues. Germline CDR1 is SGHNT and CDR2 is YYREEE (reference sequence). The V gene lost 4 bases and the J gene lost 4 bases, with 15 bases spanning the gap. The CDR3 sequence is CASSRRDFLYEQYF. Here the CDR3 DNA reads TGTGCCAGCAGCAGGCGGGACTTCCTGTACGAGCAGTACTTC.

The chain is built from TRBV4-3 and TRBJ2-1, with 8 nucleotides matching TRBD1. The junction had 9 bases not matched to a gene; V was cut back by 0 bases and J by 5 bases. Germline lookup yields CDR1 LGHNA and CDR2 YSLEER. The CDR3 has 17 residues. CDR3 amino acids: CASSQDTDREVDNEQFF. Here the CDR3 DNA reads TGCGCCAGCAGCCAAGATACGGACAGGGAAGTGGACAATGAGCAGTTCTTC.

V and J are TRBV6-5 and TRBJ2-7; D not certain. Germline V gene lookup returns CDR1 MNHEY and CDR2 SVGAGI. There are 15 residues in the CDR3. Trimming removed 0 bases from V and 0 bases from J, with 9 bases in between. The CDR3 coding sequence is TGTGCCAGCAGTTACTCCCAGACCAGCTCCTACGAGCAGTACTTC. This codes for CASSYSQTSSYEQYF.

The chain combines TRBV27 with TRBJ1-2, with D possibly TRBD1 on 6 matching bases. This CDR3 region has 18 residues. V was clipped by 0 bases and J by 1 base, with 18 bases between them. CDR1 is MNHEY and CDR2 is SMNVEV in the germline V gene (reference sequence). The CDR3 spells CASSLSWTEGPFNYGYTF. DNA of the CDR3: TGTGCCAGCAGTTTATCCTGGACAGAAGGCCCTTTTAACTATGGCTACACCTTC.

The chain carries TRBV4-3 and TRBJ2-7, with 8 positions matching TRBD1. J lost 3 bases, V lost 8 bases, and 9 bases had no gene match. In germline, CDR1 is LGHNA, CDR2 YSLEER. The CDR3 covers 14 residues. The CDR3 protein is CASSYRGFFYEQYF. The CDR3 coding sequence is TGCGCCAGCTCGTACAGGGGGTTTTTCTACGAGCAGTACTTC.

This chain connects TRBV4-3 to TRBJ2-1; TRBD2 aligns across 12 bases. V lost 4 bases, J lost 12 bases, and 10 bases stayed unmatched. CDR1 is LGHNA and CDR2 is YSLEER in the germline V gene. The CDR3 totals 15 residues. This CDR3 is CASSPLLTSGSGQFF. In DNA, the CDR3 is TGCGCCAGCAGCCCCTTACTGACTAGCGGGAGCGGGCAGTTCTTC.

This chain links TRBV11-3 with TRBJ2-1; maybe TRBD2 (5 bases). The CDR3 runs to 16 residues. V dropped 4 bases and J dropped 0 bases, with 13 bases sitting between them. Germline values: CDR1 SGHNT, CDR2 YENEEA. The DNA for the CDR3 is TGTGCCAGCAGCTCCGGACTGGCTGGCTCCTACAATGAGCAGTTCTTC. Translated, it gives CASSSGLAGSYNEQFF.

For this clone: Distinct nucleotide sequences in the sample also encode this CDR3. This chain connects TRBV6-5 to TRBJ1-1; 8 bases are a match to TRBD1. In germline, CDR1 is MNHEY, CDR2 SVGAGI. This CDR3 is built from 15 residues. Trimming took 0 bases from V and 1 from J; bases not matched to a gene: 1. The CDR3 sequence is CASSYSGTGNTEAFF. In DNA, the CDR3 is TGTGCCAGCAGTTACTCAGGGACAGGGAACACTGAAGCTTTCTTT.

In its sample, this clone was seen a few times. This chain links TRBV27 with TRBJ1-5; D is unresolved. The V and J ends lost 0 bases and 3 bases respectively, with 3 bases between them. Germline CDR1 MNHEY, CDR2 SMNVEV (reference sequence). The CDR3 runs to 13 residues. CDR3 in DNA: TGTGCCAGCAGTTTATCGACCAATCAGCCCCAGCATTTT. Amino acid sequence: CASSLSTNQPQHF.

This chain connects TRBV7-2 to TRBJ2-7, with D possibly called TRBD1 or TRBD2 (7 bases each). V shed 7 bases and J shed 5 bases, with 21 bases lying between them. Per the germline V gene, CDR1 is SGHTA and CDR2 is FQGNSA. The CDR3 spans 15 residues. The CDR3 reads CASTASPGGEDEQYF. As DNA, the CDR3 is TGTGCCAGCACAGCTAGCCCAGGGGGGGAAGACGAGCAGTACTTC.

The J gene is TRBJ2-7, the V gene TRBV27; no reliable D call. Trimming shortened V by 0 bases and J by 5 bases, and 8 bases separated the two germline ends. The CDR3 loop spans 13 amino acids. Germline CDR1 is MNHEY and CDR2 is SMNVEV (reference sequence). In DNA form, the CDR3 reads TGTGCCAGCAGTTTATCGGTGACACACGAGCAGTACTTC. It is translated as CASSLSVTHEQYF.

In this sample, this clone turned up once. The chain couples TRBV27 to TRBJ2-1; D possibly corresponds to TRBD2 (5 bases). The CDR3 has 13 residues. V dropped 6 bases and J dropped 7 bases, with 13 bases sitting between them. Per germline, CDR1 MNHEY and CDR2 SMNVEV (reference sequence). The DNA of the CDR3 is TGTGCCAGCAGCCCTCCTCCGGGAAATGAGCAGTTCTTC. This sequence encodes CASSPPPGNEQFF.

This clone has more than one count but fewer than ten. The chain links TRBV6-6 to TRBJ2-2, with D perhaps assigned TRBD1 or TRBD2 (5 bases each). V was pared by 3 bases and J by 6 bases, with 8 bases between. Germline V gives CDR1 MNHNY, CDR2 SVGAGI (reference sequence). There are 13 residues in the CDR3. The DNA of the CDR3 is TGTGCCAGCAGTTATAGAGGGGCCGGGGAGCTGTTTTTT. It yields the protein CASSYRGAGELFF.

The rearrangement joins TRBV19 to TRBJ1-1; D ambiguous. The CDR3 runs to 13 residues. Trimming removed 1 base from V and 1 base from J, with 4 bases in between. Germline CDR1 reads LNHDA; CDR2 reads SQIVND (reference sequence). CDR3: CASSIASNTEAFF. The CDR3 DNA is TGTGCCAGTAGTATAGCATCGAACACTGAAGCTTTCTTT.